This T cell receptor beta chain was sequenced during a study of blood T cells in healthy people across ages. Notes on the study in general: The lack of PBMC sorting stopped any conclusive naive versus antigen-experienced comparison.

Sample-barcoded 5' priming and a J-beta primer mix drove a second PCR of roughly 6 to 12 cycles. Each CDR3 protein gets one entry after TCRdb re-called the 5' RACE reads with MiXCR. The sample includes about 1,800,000 distinct CDR3 sequences, about 28% seen only once; the top ten take more than 6%. This clonotype was seen more than once but under ten times. Its antigen remains unknown. Germline V gene data show CDR1 as DFQATT and CDR2 as SNEGSKA (reference sequence). This CDR3 spans 13 amino acids. V lost 2 bases and J 8 bases, leaving 13 bases between the germline ends. Sequencing was done on a sample of blood. The TCR sequence derives from a woman aged 30 to 39 in good health. The chain employs TRBV20-1 and TRBJ2-1, with D maybe TRBD2 (5 bases). The CDR3 here is CSARLAGLDEQFF. The CDR3 DNA is TGCAGTGCTAGACTAGCAGGTTTGGATGAGCAGTTCTTC.